One TCR beta chain is described in this entry. As processed by the authors: How many nucleated cells were present was estimated from reference gene primer amplification. Only in-frame clones appear in the TCRdb table, and some are missing; sequencing was by immunoSEQ multiplex PCR. V, J and clone size derive from that table, while D and trimming were established from the DNA sequence. The data show approximately 140,000 clones, with about 88% seen just once and about 2% held by the top ten. Looked up from germline, CDR1 is SGHTA and CDR2 is FQGNSA. The CDR3 is 15 residues long. The V gene lost 3 bases and the J gene lost 0 bases, with 9 bases spanning the gap. This sample stems from a study of blood T cell repertoires in COVID-19. On the study more broadly: Specimens from acute and convalescent COVID-19 originated in the United States, Italy and Spain. PBMCs, B-cell-depleted T cells, or T cells provided the cDNA or gDNA that made up the material.

This TCR was sampled from a human donor in a cohort sampled during active COVID-19. J is TRBJ2-4 and V is TRBV7-2, with a possible D match to TRBD1 (5 bases). Sequencing input: peripheral blood. The CDR3 nucleotides are TGTGCCAGCAGCTTGGGGCGTGTAGCCAAAAACATTCAGTACTTC. Translating it yields CASSLGRVAKNIQYF.